The 26 T cell receptor beta chains below all came from one sample that was sequenced in a study of T cell repertoires in ileal Crohn's disease. Some clones are missing from TCRdb's copy, which holds only in-frame ones; the method was immunoSEQ multiplex PCR. The profile shows about 1,400 clones, roughly 88% of them singletons. Time point meaning: neoterminal ileum biopsy at postoperative endoscopy, about 6 months after surgery. The sequenced sample consisted of ileal tissue. The source is an adult with Crohn's disease.

The chain combines TRBV14 with TRBJ1-4; D unresolved. The CDR3 sequence is 15 residues long. Trimming removed 4 bases at V and 2 bases at J, with 11 bases between. Germline CDR1 reads SGHDN; CDR2 reads FVKESK. The CDR3 is CASSLPGQTNEKLFF. The CDR3 DNA sequence: TGTGCCAGCAGCCTACCGGGTCAGACTAATGAAAAACTGTTTTTT.

This sequence joins TRBV7-9 and TRBJ1-2; D perhaps matches TRBD1 (6 bases). Trimming removed 2 bases from V and 8 bases from J, with 21 bases in between. Per the germline V gene, CDR1 is SEHNR and CDR2 is FQNEAQ (reference sequence). This CDR3 has 16 amino acids. The CDR3 nucleotides read TGTGCCAGCAGCTTAATGGACCACAGGGCTAGGCAAGGCTACACCTTC. Residues: CASSLMDHRARQGYTF.

CDR3 sequence reads: CATSRVLGNSEQFF. The CDR3 bases are TGTGCCACCAGCAGAGTGTTGGGCAATTCTGAGCAGTTCTTC. V is TRBV15 and J is TRBJ2-1; D not certain. CDR3 length equals 14 residues. Germline V gene data show CDR1 as LNHNV and CDR2 as YYDKDF (reference sequence). Deletions cut 1 base from V and 9 bases from J, with 13 bases between.

The V and J genes are TRBV30 and TRBJ2-7; TRBD2 might be the D (7 bases). Germline V gives CDR1 GTSNPN, CDR2 SVGIG (reference sequence). This CDR3 has 16 residues. Trimming removed 2 bases at V and 0 bases at J, with 17 bases between. CDR3 protein: CAWSSFGGGLSYEQYF. The CDR3 DNA sequence: TGTGCCTGGAGTTCCTTTGGGGGGGGGCTCTCCTACGAGCAGTACTTC.

The rearrangement uses TRBV11-3 and TRBJ2-2, with D perhaps given as TRBD1 or TRBD2 (5 bases each). The CDR3 loop spans 15 amino acids. CDR1 and CDR2 from the germline V gene are SGHNT and YENEEA. V dropped 1 base and J dropped 4 bases, with 10 bases sitting between them. The CDR3 DNA sequence: TGTGCCAGCAGCTTAGGGGACCCAACCACCGGGGAGCTGTTTTTT. This sequence encodes CASSLGDPTTGELFF.

This clone turned up a few times. The rearrangement joins TRBV19 to TRBJ1-2; D ambiguous. The CDR3 extends over 14 amino acids. Germline CDR1 reads LNHDA; CDR2 reads SQIVND (reference sequence). Trimming took off 11 bases at V and 5 bases at J, with 21 bases between the two ends. Here the CDR3 reads CASVQNTGVYGYTF. The CDR3, as DNA: TGTGCCTCAGTGCAAAATACGGGAGTGTATGGCTACACCTTC.

The chain uses TRBV6-4 and TRBJ2-2; 10 bases line up with TRBD2. CDR3 length equals 15 residues. Germline values: CDR1 MRHNA, CDR2 SNTAGT. With V trimmed by 0 bases and J by 6 bases, 1 base remained unmatched. CDR3 DNA sequence: TGTGCCAGCAGTGACTCAGCGGGGGGGCCCGGGGAGCTGTTTTTT. Translated: CASSDSAGGPGELFF.

The chain is built from TRBV10-2 and TRBJ2-2; D call uncertain. The CDR3 is 12 residues long. Per the germline V gene, CDR1 is WSHSY and CDR2 is SAAADI. Trimming shortened V by 7 bases and J by 2 bases, and 5 bases separated the two germline ends. For the CDR3, the DNA is TGCGCCAGCACCGAAAACACCGGGGAGCTGTTTTTT. The encoded protein is CASTENTGELFF.

The chain combines TRBV19 with TRBJ2-7, with TRBD2 as a possible D gene (6 bases). V was cut by 4 bases and J by 0 bases, with 22 bases left in between. The germline CDR1 and CDR2 sequences are LNHDA and SQIVND (reference sequence). The CDR3 loop spans 18 amino acids. The CDR3 nucleotides read TGTGCCAGTAGTAATAGGGCCTCGGGCGGAGGGAGCTCCTACGAGCAGTACTTC. Translation: CASSNRASGGGSSYEQYF. The full variable domain, its missing parts supplied by reference TRBV19 and TRBJ2-7, is DGGITQSPKYLFRKEGQNVTLSCEQNLNHDAMYWYRQDPGQGLRLIYYSQIVNDFQKGDIAEGYSVSREKKESFPLTVTSAQKNPTAFYLCASSNRASGGGSSYEQYFGPGTRLTVT.

The chain recombines TRBV11-2 with TRBJ2-1, with 11 bases that match TRBD2. The junction had 4 bases not matched to a gene; V was cut back by 5 bases and J by 4 bases. Germline V lookup: CDR1 SGHAT, CDR2 FQNNGV. This CDR3 is 15 amino acids long. CDR3 in amino acids: CASSLLAGGYNEQFF. The DNA of the CDR3 is TGTGCCAGCAGCCTGCTAGCGGGGGGTTACAATGAGCAGTTCTTC. Using reference TRBV11-2 and TRBJ2-1 for the parts outside the CDR3, the full variable domain is EAGVAQSPRYKIIEKRQSVAFWCNPISGHATLYWYQQILGQGPKLLIQFQNNGVVDDSQLPKDRFSAERLKGVDSTLKIQPAKLEDSAVYLCASSLLAGGYNEQFFGPGTRLTVL.

The rearrangement joins TRBV28 to TRBJ1-1; D remains ambiguous. Trimming shortened V by 7 bases and J by 3 bases, and 9 bases separated the two germline ends. The CDR3 has 12 residues. Looked up from germline, CDR1 is MDHEN and CDR2 is SYDVKM. The CDR3 here is CASKIRYTEAFF. CDR3 bases: TGTGCCAGCAAGATCAGGTACACTGAAGCTTTCTTT.

The chain combines TRBV6-6 with TRBJ2-3; D gene uncertain. In germline, CDR1 is MNHNY, CDR2 SVGAGI (reference sequence). Trimming left V 0 bases short and J 3 bases short, with 10 bases between. This CDR3 region has 15 residues. DNA of the CDR3: TGTGCCAGCAGTTACTCGAAAGCCAGAACAGATACGCAGTATTTT. Its protein product is CASSYSKARTDTQYF.

This clone is a singleton in its sample. The J gene is TRBJ2-3, the V gene TRBV10-1, with 9 bases matching TRBD1. Germline V gene sequence: CDR1 WNHNN, CDR2 SYGVQD (reference sequence). The CDR3 runs to 16 residues. The trim removed 2 bases at V and 1 base at J, leaving 4 bases unmatched. The CDR3 protein is CASSERRDRGTDTQYF. The CDR3 nucleotides read TGCGCCAGCAGTGAGCGCCGGGACAGGGGCACAGATACGCAGTATTTT.

The rearrangement links TRBV29-1 to TRBJ2-1, with TRBD2 as a possible D gene (5 bases). Germline V gene lookup returns CDR1 SQVTM and CDR2 ANQGSEA. V lost 3 bases and J 2 bases, leaving 11 bases between the germline ends. The length of the CDR3 is 14 residues. The CDR3 nucleotides are TGCAGCGTTGATACCGGGAAGGCCTACAATGAGCAGTTCTTC. As protein: CSVDTGKAYNEQFF.

The genes are TRBV6-6 and TRBJ1-5; no clear D. CDR3 size: 12 residues. V was cut by 2 bases and J by 5 bases, with 4 bases left in between. Germline V gives CDR1 MNHNY, CDR2 SVGAGI (reference sequence). As DNA, the CDR3 is TGTGCCAGCAGTTACCCTGATCAGCCCCAGCATTTT. It is translated as CASSYPDQPQHF.

CDR3 nucleotide sequence: TGTGCCAGCAGCTGGATTTCCGGGACCTTGGGCGGCTACACCTTC. Protein sequence: CASSWISGTLGGYTF. V gene TRBV5-4 combines with J gene TRBJ1-2; possible D gene TRBD1, 5 bases. This CDR3 contains 15 residues. Germline CDR1 is SGHNT and CDR2 is YYREEE (reference sequence). The V gene lost 3 bases and the J gene lost 8 bases, with 20 bases spanning the gap.

The V gene is TRBV5-1, the J gene TRBJ2-6, with TRBD1 matching 9 bases. The length of the CDR3 is 16 residues. In germline, CDR1 is SGHRS, CDR2 YFSETQ. The junction had 2 bases not matched to a gene; V was cut back by 2 bases and J by 2 bases. This CDR3 reads CASSFTGGAGANVLTF. In DNA, the CDR3 is TGCGCCAGCAGCTTTACAGGGGGCGCTGGGGCCAACGTCCTGACTTTC.

This clone was detected only once. J is TRBJ2-7 and V is TRBV6-1; either TRBD1 or TRBD2 may fit D (5 bases each). Germline V gene lookup returns CDR1 MNHNS and CDR2 SASEGT. Trimming stripped 4 bases from V and 2 bases from J, with 15 bases between. The CDR3 has 15 residues. The CDR3: CASSGRDRATYEQYF. For the CDR3, the DNA is TGTGCCAGCAGTGGACGGGACCGAGCGACCTACGAGCAGTACTTC.

The chain couples TRBV6-1 to TRBJ2-3, with 12 nucleotides matching TRBD1. Germline CDR1 and CDR2: MNHNS and SASEGT. V was pared by 4 bases and J by 2 bases, with 1 base of the junction left unmatched. This CDR3 contains 15 residues. DNA of the CDR3: TGTGCCAGCAGTGCGGGACAGGGGGCCACAGATACGCAGTATTTT. It codes for CASSAGQGATDTQYF.

The V gene is TRBV5-1, the J gene TRBJ2-7, with TRBD1 identical over 8 bases. The ends lost 0 bases at V and 4 bases at J; junction bases unmatched: 9. The CDR3 extends over 16 amino acids. From germline, CDR1 is SGHRS and CDR2 YFSETQ. The CDR3 sequence is CASSLAGGQGPYEQYF. In DNA form, the CDR3 reads TGCGCCAGCAGCTTGGCCGGAGGACAGGGTCCATACGAGCAGTACTTC.

This sequence joins TRBV5-1 and TRBJ2-1, with D uncertain. V gave up 0 bases and J gave up 5 bases, with 3 bases separating them. Germline CDR1 SGHRS, CDR2 YFSETQ. CDR3 length: 12 residues. The CDR3 reads CASSLVDNEQFF. The CDR3 DNA sequence: TGCGCCAGCAGCTTGGTGGACAATGAGCAGTTCTTC.

This clone was counted once. V is TRBV27 and J is TRBJ2-1; 9 bases map to TRBD1. Per germline, CDR1 MNHEY and CDR2 SMNVEV (reference sequence). V was pared by 7 bases and J by 3 bases, with 7 bases of the junction left unmatched. The CDR3 extends over 15 amino acids. The CDR3 sequence: CASTSQGANYNEQFF. CDR3 nucleotide sequence: TGTGCCAGCACCTCACAGGGGGCTAACTACAATGAGCAGTTCTTC.

The chain joins TRBV6-4 to TRBJ2-2; TRBD2 aligns across 10 bases. The germline V gene has CDR1 MRHNA and CDR2 SNTAGT. V was pared by 5 bases and J by 7 bases, with 7 bases of the junction left unmatched. The CDR3 runs 15 residues. CDR3 loop: CASSRLAGADGELFF. In DNA form, the CDR3 reads TGTGCCAGCAGTCGTCTAGCGGGAGCGGACGGGGAGCTGTTTTTT.

The chain recombines TRBV11-3 with TRBJ2-3, with D unresolved. V gave up 5 bases and J gave up 0 bases, with 15 bases separating them. This CDR3 is 16 amino acids long. Germline lookup yields CDR1 SGHNT and CDR2 YENEEA. DNA for the CDR3: TGTGCCAGCAGCATGACCTGGGGTGGAAGCACAGATACGCAGTATTTT. This gives the protein CASSMTWGGSTDTQYF.

The chain couples TRBV28 to TRBJ2-1; either TRBD1 or TRBD2 may fit D (5 bases each). This CDR3 is built from 15 residues. Trimming took 6 bases from V and 9 from J, leaving 21 bases between them. Germline-derived CDR1 and CDR2 are MDHEN and SYDVKM. The CDR3 reads CASRKTRQSGGEQFF. In DNA, the CDR3 is TGTGCCAGCAGGAAAACCCGACAGTCTGGAGGTGAGCAGTTCTTC. Drawing the rest from reference TRBV28 and TRBJ2-1, the complete variable domain is DVKVTQSSRYLVKRTGEKVFLECVQDMDHENMFWYRQDPGLGLRLIYFSYDVKMKEKGDIPEGYSVSREKKERFSLILESASTNQTSMYLCASRKTRQSGGEQFFGPGTRLTVL.

This rearrangement joins TRBV19 to TRBJ2-7; TRBD1 aligns across 8 bases. The CDR3 totals 15 residues. The V gene's germline CDR1 is LNHDA and CDR2 SQIVND (reference sequence). V shed 1 base, J shed 6 bases, and the junction held 8 bases outside the gene matches. Here the CDR3 DNA reads TGTGCCAGTAGTATAGCCGGGACAGGACCCTTCGAGCAGTACTTC. Protein: CASSIAGTGPFEQYF.